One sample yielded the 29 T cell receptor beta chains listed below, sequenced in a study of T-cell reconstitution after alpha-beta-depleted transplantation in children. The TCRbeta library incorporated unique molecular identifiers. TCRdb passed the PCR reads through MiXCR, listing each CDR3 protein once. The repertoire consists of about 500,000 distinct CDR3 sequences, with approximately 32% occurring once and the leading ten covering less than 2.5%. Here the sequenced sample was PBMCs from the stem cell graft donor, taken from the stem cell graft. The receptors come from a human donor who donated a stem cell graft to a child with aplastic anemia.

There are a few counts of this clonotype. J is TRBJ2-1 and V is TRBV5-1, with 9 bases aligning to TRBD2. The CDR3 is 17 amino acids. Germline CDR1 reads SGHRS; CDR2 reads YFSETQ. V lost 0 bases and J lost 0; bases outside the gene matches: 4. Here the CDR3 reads CASSLAPSGASYNEQFF. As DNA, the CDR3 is TGCGCCAGCAGCTTGGCTCCTAGCGGGGCCTCCTACAATGAGCAGTTCTTC.

CDR3: CASSQGLAPYNEQFF. For the CDR3, the DNA is TGTGCCAGCAGCCAAGGACTAGCGCCGTACAATGAGCAGTTCTTC. The chain links TRBV12-3 or TRBV12-4 to TRBJ2-1; 9 bases are a match to TRBD2. V dropped 6 bases and J dropped 4; count of bases not matched to a gene: 7. The CDR3 has 15 residues.

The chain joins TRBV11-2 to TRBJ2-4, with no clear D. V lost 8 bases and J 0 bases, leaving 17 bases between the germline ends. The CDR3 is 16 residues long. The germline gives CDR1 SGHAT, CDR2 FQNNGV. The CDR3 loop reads CASSRISELAKNIQYF. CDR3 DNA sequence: TGTGCCAGCTCTCGGATAAGTGAACTAGCCAAAAACATTCAGTACTTC.

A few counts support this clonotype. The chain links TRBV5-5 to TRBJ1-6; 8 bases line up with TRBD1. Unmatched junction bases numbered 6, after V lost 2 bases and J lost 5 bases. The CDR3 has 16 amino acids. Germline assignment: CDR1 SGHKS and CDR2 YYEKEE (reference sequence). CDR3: CASSLRGTGDNSPLHF. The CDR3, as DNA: TGTGCCAGCAGCTTACGGGGGACAGGAGATAATTCACCCCTCCACTTT.

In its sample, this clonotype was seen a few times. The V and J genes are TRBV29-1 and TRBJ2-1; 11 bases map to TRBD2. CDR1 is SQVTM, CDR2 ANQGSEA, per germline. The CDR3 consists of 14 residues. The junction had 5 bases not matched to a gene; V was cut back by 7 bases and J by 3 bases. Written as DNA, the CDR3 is TGCAGCGCCCGACTAGCGGGACACTACAATGAGCAGTTCTTC. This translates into CSARLAGHYNEQFF.

The CDR3, as DNA: TGTGCCAGCAGCTGGGGCACGGACCGTGGCTACACCTTC. Protein: CASSWGTDRGYTF. This chain uses TRBV7-9 with TRBJ1-2; maybe TRBD1 (5 bases). This CDR3 contains 13 residues. V lost 4 bases and J lost 7, with 13 bases in between. Germline values: CDR1 SEHNR, CDR2 FQNEAQ (reference sequence).

CDR3 residues: CASLGGIGNEQFF. CDR3 nucleotide sequence: TGTGCCTCCTTAGGGGGCATTGGAAATGAGCAGTTCTTC. The chain couples TRBV18 to TRBJ2-1, with 7 bases fitting TRBD1. The CDR3 has 13 amino acids. V dropped 11 bases and J dropped 7; count of bases not matched to a gene: 11. Per the germline V gene, CDR1 is KGHSH and CDR2 is LQKENI.

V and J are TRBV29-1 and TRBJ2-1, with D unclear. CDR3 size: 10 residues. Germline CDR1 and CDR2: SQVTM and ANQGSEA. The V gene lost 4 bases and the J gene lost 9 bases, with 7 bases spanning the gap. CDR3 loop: CSVVRREQFF. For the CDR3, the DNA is TGCAGCGTTGTCAGGCGTGAGCAGTTCTTC.

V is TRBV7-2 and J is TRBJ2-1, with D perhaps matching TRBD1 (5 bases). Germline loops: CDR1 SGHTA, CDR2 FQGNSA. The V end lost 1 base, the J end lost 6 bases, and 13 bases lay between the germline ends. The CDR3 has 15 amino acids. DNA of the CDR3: TGTGCCAGCAGCTTAGGATCAGGGTCAGGCAATGAGCAGTTCTTC. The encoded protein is CASSLGSGSGNEQFF.

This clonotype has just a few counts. CDR3 sequence reads: CASSYSIPAISTDTQYF. DNA for the CDR3: TGTGCCAGCAGTTACTCGATCCCCGCGATAAGCACAGATACGCAGTATTTT. This sequence joins TRBV6-5 and TRBJ2-3; D not resolved. V was pared by 0 bases and J by 0 bases, with 13 bases between. The germline gives CDR1 MNHEY, CDR2 SVGAGI. The CDR3 totals 17 residues.

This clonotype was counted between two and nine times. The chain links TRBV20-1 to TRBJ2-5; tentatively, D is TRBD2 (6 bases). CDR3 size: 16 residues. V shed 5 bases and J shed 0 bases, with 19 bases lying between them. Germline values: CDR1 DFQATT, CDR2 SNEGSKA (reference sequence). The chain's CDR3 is CSASPLGGTYQETQYF. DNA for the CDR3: TGCAGTGCTTCACCCTTGGGCGGGACGTACCAAGAGACCCAGTACTTC.

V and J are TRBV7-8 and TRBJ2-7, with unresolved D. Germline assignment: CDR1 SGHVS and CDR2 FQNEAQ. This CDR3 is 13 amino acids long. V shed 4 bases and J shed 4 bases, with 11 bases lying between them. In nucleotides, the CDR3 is TGTGCCAGCAGCTCGGAGCCCATTTACGAGCAGTACGTC. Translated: CASSSEPIYEQYV.

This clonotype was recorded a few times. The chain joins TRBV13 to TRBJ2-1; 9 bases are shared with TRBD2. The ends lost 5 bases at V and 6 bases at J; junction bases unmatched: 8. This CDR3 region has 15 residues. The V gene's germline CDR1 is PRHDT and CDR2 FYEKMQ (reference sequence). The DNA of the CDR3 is TGTGCCAGCAGCCCATTAGCGGGAGCGGTCAATGAGCAGTTCTTC. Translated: CASSPLAGAVNEQFF.

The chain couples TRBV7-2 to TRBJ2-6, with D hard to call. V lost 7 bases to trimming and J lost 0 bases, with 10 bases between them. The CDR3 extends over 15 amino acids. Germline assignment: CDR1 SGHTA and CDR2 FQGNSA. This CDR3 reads CASTPQSSGANVLTF. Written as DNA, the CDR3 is TGTGCCAGCACGCCGCAGAGCTCTGGGGCCAACGTCCTGACTTTC.

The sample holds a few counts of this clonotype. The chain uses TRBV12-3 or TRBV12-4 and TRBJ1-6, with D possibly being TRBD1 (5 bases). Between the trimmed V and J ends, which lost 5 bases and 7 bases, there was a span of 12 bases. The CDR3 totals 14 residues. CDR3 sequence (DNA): TGTGCCAGCAGTCCCGGGACGGCCAATTCACCCCTCCACTTT. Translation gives CASSPGTANSPLHF.

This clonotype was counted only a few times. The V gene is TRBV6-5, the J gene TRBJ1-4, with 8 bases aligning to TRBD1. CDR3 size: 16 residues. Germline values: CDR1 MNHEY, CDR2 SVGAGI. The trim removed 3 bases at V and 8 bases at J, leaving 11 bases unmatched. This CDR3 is CASSYLGRQGYEKLFF. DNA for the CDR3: TGTGCCAGCAGTTATCTTGGTCGACAGGGGTACGAAAAACTGTTTTTT.

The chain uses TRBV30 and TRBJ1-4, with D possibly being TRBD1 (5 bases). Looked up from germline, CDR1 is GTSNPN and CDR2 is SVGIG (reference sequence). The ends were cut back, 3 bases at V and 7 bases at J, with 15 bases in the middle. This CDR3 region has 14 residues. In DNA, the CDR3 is TGTGCCTGGAGAGGGGCAGACCATATTGAAAAACTGTTTTTT. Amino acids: CAWRGADHIEKLFF.

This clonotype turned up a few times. In DNA, the CDR3 is TGTGCCATCAGTGCCTCTGACAGGGGCAATCAGCCCCAGCATTTT. As protein: CAISASDRGNQPQHF. The V and J genes are TRBV10-3 and TRBJ1-5; 7 bases map to TRBD1. V lost 4 bases to trimming and J lost 2 bases; unmatched junction nucleotides: 5. Germline CDR1 and CDR2: ENHRY and SYGVKD. This CDR3 has 15 amino acids.

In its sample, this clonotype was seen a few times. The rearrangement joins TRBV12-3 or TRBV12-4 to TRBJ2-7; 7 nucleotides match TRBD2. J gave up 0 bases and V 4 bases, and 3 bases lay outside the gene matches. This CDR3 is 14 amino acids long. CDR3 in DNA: TGTGCCAGCAGTTCGCGGGAGCGCTCCTACGAGCAGTACGTC. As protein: CASSSRERSYEQYV.

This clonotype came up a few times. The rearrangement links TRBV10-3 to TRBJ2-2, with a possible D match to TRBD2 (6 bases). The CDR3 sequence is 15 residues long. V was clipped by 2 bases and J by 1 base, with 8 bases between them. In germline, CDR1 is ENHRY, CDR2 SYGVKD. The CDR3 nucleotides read TGTGCCATCAGTGAGGGGGGGATGAACACCGGGGAGCTGTTTTTT. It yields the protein CAISEGGMNTGELFF.

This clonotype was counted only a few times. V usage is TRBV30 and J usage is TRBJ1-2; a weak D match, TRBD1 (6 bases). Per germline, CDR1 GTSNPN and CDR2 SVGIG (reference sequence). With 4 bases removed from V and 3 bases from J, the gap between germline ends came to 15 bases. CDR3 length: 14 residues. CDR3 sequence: CAWNAGTLYYGYTF. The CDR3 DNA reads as TGTGCCTGGAACGCCGGGACACTCTACTATGGCTACACCTTC.

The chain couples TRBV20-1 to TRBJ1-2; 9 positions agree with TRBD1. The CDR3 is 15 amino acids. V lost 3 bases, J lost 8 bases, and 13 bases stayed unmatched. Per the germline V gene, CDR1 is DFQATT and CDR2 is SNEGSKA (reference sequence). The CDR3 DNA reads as TGCAGTGCTAGTGATGAAGGGGACAGGGCTGTAGGCTACACCTTC. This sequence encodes CSASDEGDRAVGYTF.

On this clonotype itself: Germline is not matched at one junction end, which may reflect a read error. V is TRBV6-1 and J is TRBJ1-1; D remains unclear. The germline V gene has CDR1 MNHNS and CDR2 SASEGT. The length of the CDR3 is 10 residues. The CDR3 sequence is CASSERGFTF. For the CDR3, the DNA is TGTGCCAGCAGTGAACGGGGTTTTACTTTT.

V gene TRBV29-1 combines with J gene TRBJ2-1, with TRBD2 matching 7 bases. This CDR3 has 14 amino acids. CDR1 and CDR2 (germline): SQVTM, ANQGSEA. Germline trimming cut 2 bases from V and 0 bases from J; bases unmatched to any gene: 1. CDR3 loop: CSVELADSYNEQFF. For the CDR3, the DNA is TGCAGCGTTGAACTAGCGGACTCCTACAATGAGCAGTTCTTC.

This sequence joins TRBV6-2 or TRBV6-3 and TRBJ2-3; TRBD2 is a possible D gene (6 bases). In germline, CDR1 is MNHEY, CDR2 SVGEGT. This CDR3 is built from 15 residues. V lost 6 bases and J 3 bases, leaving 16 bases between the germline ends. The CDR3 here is CASSPFGAGTDTQYF. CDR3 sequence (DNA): TGTGCCAGCAGCCCGTTCGGCGCGGGAACAGATACGCAGTATTTT.

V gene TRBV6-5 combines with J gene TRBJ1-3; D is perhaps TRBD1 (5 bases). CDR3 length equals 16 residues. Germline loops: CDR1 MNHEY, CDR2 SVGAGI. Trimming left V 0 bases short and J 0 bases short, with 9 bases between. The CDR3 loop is CASSYSRGGSGNTIYF. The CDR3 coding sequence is TGTGCCAGCAGTTACTCGAGGGGCGGCTCTGGAAACACCATATATTTT.

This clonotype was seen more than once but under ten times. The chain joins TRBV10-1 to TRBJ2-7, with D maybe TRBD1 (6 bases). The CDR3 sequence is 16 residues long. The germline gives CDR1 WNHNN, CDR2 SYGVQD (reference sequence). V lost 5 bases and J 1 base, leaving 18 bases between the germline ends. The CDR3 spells CASSPPGQGLSYEQYV. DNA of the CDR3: TGCGCCAGCAGTCCCCCGGGGCAGGGGTTGTCCTACGAGCAGTACGTC.

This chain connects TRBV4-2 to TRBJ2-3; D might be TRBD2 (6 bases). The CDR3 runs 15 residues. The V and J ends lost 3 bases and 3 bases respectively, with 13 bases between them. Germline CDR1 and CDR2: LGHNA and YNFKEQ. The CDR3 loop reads CASSQAHSGTDTQYF. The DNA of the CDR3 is TGTGCCAGCAGCCAGGCCCATAGCGGAACAGATACGCAGTATTTT.

The chain's CDR3 is CASSLEANSEAFF. For the CDR3, the DNA is TGTGCCAGCAGCTTAGAGGCAAATTCTGAAGCTTTCTTT. The chain carries TRBV7-2 and TRBJ1-1; D not resolved. The CDR3 is made up of 13 amino acids. V was shortened by 1 base and J by 6 bases, with 9 bases between the two germline ends. Germline CDR1 reads SGHTA; CDR2 reads FQGNSA.